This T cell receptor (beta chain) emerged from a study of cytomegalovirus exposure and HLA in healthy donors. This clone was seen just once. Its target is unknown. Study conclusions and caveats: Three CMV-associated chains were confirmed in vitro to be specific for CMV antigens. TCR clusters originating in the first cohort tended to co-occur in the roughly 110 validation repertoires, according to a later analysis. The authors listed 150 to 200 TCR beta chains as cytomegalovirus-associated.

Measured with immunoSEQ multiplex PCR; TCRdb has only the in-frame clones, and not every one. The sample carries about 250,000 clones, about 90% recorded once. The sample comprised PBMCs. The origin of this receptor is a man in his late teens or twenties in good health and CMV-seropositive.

CDR3 sequence (DNA): TGTGCCAGTAGTACGCCGGGCCGCAGCTCCTACGAGCAGTACTTC. As protein: CASSTPGRSSYEQYF. This chain uses TRBV19 with TRBJ2-7; D gene unclear. The CDR3 sequence is 15 residues long. Looked up from germline, CDR1 is LNHDA and CDR2 is SQIVND (reference sequence). Trimming shortened V by 4 bases and J by 0 bases, and 13 bases separated the two germline ends.